A selection of T cell receptor beta chains follows, all from one sample in a study of OX40 agonist ivuxolimab in advanced cancers. TCRdb's table, derived via immunoSEQ multiplex PCR, lists solely in-frame clones and lacks some. The sample holds 55,000 to 75,000 clones; around 85% are singletons and the top ten take 5.9%. The sample in question was CD4+ or CD8+ T cells sorted from blood, obtained in a trial of the OX40 agonist ivuxolimab. These receptors were obtained from an adult with an advanced solid tumor such as melanoma, head and neck, liver or kidney cancer. The CDR3 runs from the conserved cysteine through the conserved F or W. D genes are given only for firm matches. Clone size, where shown, is once, few, many, or a class for clones that have expanded.

size	D	V	length	J	CDR3	DNA
NA	NA	TRBV9	13	TRBJ2-7	CASSSGSSYEQYF	TGTGCCAGCAGTAGCGGTAGCTCCTACGAGCAGTACTTC
NA	TRBD1	TRBV27	16	TRBJ2-7	CASSPRGTAPKYEQYF	TGTGCCAGCAGCCCCAGGGGGACAGCCCCAAAGTACGAGCAGTACTTC
NA	NA	TRBV9	17	TRBJ2-4	CASSVGGGRGAKNIQYF	TGTGCCAGCAGCGTAGGAGGTGGCCGGGGTGCCAAAAACATTCAGTACTTC
NA	NA	TRBV7-2	15	TRBJ2-1	CASSLRLGSYNEQFF	TGTGCCAGCAGCTTGCGTCTAGGTTCCTACAATGAGCAGTTCTTC
NA	TRBD2	TRBV5-1	15	TRBJ2-1	CASSSRLAYYNEQFF	TGCGCCAGCAGCTCCAGACTAGCGTATTACAATGAGCAGTTCTTC
NA	TRBD2	TRBV4-2	16	TRBJ2-1	CASSQGSRGGLREQFF	TGTGCCAGCAGCCAAGGTTCGCGGGGGGGGCTTCGGGAGCAGTTCTTC
NA	TRBD1	TRBV5-8	15	TRBJ2-2	CASSYPGGHTGELFF	TGTGCCAGCAGCTACCCAGGGGGCCACACCGGGGAGCTGTTTTTT
NA	NA	TRBV6-5	15	TRBJ1-2	CASSSPRGLNYGYTF	TGTGCCAGCAGTTCCCCTCGGGGGCTAAACTATGGCTACACCTTC
NA	TRBD2	TRBV7-6	13	TRBJ2-2	CASSPLATGELFF	TGTGCCAGCAGCCCACTAGCGACCGGGGAGCTGTTTTTT
NA	TRBD1	TRBV28	14	TRBJ1-1	CASGDRRMNTEAFF	TGTGCCAGCGGGGACAGACGTATGAACACTGAAGCTTTCTTT
NA	TRBD2	TRBV11-1	14	TRBJ2-5	CASAVAGGPETQYF	TGTGCCAGCGCGGTGGCGGGAGGGCCGGAGACCCAGTACTTC
NA	NA	TRBV4-3	14	TRBJ2-7	CASSQEAPYYEQYF	TGCGCCAGCAGCCAAGAAGCCCCCTACTACGAGCAGTACTTC
NA	NA	TRBV7-2	14	TRBJ2-2	CASSLAGVVGELFF	TGTGCCAGCAGCTTAGCCGGGGTGGTCGGGGAGCTGTTTTTT
NA	NA	TRBV2	14	TRBJ1-1	CASSEIASNTEAFF	TGTGCCAGCAGTGAAATTGCGTCGAACACTGAAGCTTTCTTT
few	NA	TRBV10-1	13	TRBJ1-5	CASSQSGNQPQHF	TGCGCCAGCTCCCAGTCGGGGAATCAGCCCCAGCATTTT
once	TRBD1	TRBV6-6	16	TRBJ1-1	CASSYPGQGANTEAFF	TGTGCCAGCAGTTACCCCGGACAGGGGGCAAACACTGAAGCTTTCTTT
NA	NA	TRBV28	16	TRBJ2-1	CASSFLDGQAYNEQFF	TGTGCCAGCAGTTTCCTTGATGGACAAGCCTACAATGAGCAGTTCTTC
few	NA	TRBV7-2	14	TRBJ2-3	CASSPLASTDTQYF	TGTGCCAGCAGCCCTCTAGCTAGCACAGATACGCAGTATTTT
few	TRBD1	TRBV5-4	17	TRBJ1-1	CASSLASGGAGNTEAFF	TGTGCCAGCAGCTTGGCGTCAGGGGGCGCAGGGAACACTGAAGCTTTCTTT
NA	NA	TRBV7-8	16	TRBJ2-3	CASTSWSFYSTDTQYF	TGTGCCAGCACCTCCTGGTCCTTCTATAGCACAGATACGCAGTATTTT
NA	TRBD2	TRBV4-3	16	TRBJ2-1	CASSQGSSGIYNEQFF	TGCGCCAGCAGCCAAGGATCCAGCGGGATTTACAATGAGCAGTTCTTC
NA	NA	TRBV27	20	TRBJ1-6	CADITTKGRVYPRTNSPLHF	TGTGCCGATATAACGACAAAGGGGAGAGTCTACCCTAGGACGAATTCACCCCTCCACTTT
NA	NA	TRBV27	14	TRBJ2-1	CARYAPGDCNEQFF	TGTGCCAGGTACGCTCCGGGGGACTGCAATGAGCAGTTCTTC
few	TRBD2	TRBV10-2	14	TRBJ2-5	CASHSGGAWETQYF	TGCGCCAGCCACAGCGGGGGGGCCTGGGAGACCCAGTACTTC
NA	TRBD2	TRBV19	15	TRBJ2-1	CASSMGTSGSDEQFF	TGTGCCAGTAGTATGGGGACTAGCGGGAGTGATGAGCAGTTCTTC